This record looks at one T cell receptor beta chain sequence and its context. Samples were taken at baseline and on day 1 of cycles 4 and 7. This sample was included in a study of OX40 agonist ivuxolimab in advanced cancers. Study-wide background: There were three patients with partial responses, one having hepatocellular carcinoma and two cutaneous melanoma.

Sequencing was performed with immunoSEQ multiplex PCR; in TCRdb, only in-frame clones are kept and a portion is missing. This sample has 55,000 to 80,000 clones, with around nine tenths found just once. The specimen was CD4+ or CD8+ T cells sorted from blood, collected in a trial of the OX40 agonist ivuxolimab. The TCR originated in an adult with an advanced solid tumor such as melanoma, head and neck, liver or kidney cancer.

The CDR3 DNA is TGTGCCAGCAGCTTAGTCGACAGCTATGGCTACACCTTC. Its translation: CASSLVDSYGYTF. The chain uses TRBV11-2 and TRBJ1-2, with D perhaps TRBD1 (5 bases). There are 13 residues in the CDR3. Trimming stripped 1 base from V and 4 bases from J, with 7 bases between. From germline, CDR1 is SGHAT and CDR2 FQNNGV. The full variable domain, completed using reference TRBV11-2 and TRBJ1-2, is EAGVAQSPRYKIIEKRQSVAFWCNPISGHATLYWYQQILGQGPKLLIQFQNNGVVDDSQLPKDRFSAERLKGVDSTLKIQPAKLEDSAVYLCASSLVDSYGYTFGSGTRLTVV.